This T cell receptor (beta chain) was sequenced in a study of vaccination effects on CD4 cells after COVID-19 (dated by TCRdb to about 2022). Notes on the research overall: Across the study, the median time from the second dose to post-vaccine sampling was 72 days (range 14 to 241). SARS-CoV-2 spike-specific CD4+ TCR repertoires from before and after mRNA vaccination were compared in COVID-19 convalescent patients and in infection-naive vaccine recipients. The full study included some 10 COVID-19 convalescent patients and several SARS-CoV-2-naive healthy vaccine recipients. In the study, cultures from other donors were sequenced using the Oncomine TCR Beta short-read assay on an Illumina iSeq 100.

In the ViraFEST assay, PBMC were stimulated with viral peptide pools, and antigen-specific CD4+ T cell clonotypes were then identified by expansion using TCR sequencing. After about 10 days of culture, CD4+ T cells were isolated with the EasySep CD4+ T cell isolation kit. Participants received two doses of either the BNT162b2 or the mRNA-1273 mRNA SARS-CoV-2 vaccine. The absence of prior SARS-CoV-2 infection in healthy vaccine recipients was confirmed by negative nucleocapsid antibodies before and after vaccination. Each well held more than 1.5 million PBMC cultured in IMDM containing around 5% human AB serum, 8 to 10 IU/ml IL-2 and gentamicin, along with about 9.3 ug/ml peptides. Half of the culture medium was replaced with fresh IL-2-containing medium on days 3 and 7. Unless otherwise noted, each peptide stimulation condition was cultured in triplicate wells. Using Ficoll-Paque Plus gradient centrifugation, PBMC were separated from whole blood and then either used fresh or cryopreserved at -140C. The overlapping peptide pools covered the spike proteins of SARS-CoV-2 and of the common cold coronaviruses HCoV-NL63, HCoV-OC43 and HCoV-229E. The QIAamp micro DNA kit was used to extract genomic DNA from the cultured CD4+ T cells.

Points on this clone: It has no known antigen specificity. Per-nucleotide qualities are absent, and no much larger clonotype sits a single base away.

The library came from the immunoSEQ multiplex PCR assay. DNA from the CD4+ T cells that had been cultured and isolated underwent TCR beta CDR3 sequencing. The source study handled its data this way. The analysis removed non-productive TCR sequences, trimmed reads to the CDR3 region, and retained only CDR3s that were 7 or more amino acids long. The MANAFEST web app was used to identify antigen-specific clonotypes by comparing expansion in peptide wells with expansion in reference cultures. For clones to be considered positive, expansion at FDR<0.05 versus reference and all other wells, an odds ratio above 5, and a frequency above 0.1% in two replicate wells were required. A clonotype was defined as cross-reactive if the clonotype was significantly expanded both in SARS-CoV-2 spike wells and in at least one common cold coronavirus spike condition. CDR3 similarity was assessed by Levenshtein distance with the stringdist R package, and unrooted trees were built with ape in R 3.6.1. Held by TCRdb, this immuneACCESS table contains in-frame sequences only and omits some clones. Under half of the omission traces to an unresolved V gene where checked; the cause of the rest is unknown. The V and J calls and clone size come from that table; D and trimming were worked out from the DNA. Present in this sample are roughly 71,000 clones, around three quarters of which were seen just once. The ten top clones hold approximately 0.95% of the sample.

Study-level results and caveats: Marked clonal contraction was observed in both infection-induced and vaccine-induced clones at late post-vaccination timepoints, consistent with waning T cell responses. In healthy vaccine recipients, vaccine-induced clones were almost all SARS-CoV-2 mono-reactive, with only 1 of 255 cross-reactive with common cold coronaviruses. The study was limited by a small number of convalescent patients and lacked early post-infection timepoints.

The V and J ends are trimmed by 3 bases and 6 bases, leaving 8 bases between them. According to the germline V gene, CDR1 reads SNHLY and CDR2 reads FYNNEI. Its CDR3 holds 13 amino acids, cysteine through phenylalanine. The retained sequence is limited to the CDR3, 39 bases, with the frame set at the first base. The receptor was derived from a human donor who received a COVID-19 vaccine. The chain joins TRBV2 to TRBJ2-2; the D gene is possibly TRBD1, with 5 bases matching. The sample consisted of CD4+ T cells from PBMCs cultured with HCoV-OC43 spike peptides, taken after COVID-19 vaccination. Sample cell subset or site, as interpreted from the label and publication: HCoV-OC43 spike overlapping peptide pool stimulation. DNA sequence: TGTGCCAGCAGTGACAGGGCGTCCGGGGAGCTGTTTTTT. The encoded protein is CASSDRASGELFF.